This T cell receptor beta chain is drawn from a study of T cell responses to AZD1222 COVID-19 vaccine. Trimming shortened V by 6 bases and J by 7 bases, and 22 bases separated the two germline ends. The CDR3 covers 16 residues. In germline, CDR1 is SEHNR, CDR2 FQNEAQ (reference sequence). Generated by immunoSEQ multiplex PCR, the TCRdb table keeps only in-frame clones and is missing some. The sample contains about 130,000 clones, 88% of which appear only once. This clone was seen just once. J is TRBJ1-5 and V is TRBV7-9, with D perhaps matching TRBD1 (6 bases). Sequenced here: peripheral blood, sampled on day 0 of AZD1222 vaccination. This clonotype was obtained from an adult in good health. The CDR3, as DNA: TGTGCCAGCAGTAAAGCGGAGGGGGTCTTCGGACAGCCCCAGCATTTT. The encoded protein is CASSKAEGVFGQPQHF.